Following are 32 T cell receptor beta chains from one sample sequenced in a study of T-cell reconstitution after alpha-beta-depleted transplantation in children. For TCRbeta, the library was prepared with unique molecular identifiers. TCRdb redid the calling of the PCR reads with MiXCR, one entry per CDR3 protein. The sample has around 450,000 distinct CDR3 sequences; over 9.5% are singletons. The source material was PBMCs, sampled before TCRalphabeta/CD19-depleted stem cell transplant. The source is a child aged 2 to 15 with inherited bone marrow failure, due to receive a stem cell transplant.

This rearrangement joins TRBV20-1 to TRBJ2-7; D assignment may be TRBD1 or TRBD2 (6 bases each). Trimming cost V 6 bases and J 11 bases, with 26 bases left between them. The CDR3 spans 14 residues. Germline loops: CDR1 DFQATT, CDR2 SNEGSKA (reference sequence). The CDR3 is CSAEGSGTGAYEYF. The CDR3 nucleotides are TGCAGTGCAGAGGGATCCGGGACGGGGGCCTACGAGTACTTC.

This clonotype was detected many times. The CDR3 sequence is CAWSRTGGRQGYTF. The CDR3, as DNA: TGTGCCTGGAGTCGGACAGGGGGGCGGCAAGGCTACACCTTC. The V gene is TRBV30, the J gene TRBJ1-2; 10 nucleotides agree with TRBD1. The junction had 8 bases not matched to a gene; V was cut back by 2 bases and J by 8 bases. The length of the CDR3 is 14 residues. The germline CDR1 and CDR2 sequences are GTSNPN and SVGIG (reference sequence).

This clonotype was recorded at least ten times. The genes are TRBV12-3 or TRBV12-4 and TRBJ2-7; TRBD1 is a possible D gene (5 bases). This CDR3 comprises 13 residues. V shed 3 bases and J shed 3 bases, with 9 bases lying between them. In DNA, the CDR3 is TGTGCCAGCAGTTTTAACAGGAACTACGAGCAGTACTTC. It specifies CASSFNRNYEQYF.

Concerning this clonotype itself: The junction departs from the called germline gene at one end, perhaps through a read error. The chain links TRBV20-1 to TRBJ2-6, with 8 bases matching TRBD1. This CDR3 is 21 amino acids long. Germline V gene lookup returns CDR1 DFQATT and CDR2 SNEGSKA (reference sequence). The CDR3, as DNA: TGCAGTGCTAGAGATTTAGGCGACGGGGACAGGACTACCTCTGAGGCCAACGTCCTGACTTTC. This codes for CSARDLGDGDRTTSEANVLTF.

In this sample, this clonotype turned up many times. The chain couples TRBV4-3 to TRBJ2-5, with 8 bases that match TRBD2. CDR1 LGHNA and CDR2 YSLEER come from the germline V gene. V dropped 4 bases and J dropped 4; count of bases not matched to a gene: 11. CDR3 length: 16 amino acids. CDR3 amino acids: CASSPEREWPIETQYF. CDR3 bases: TGCGCCAGCAGCCCGGAGCGGGAGTGGCCAATAGAGACCCAGTACTTC.

This clonotype was seen repeatedly, ten times or more. CDR3 DNA sequence: TGCAGTGCTAGAGGATGGCGGGAGGTAACAGATACGCAGTATTTT. The encoded protein is CSARGWREVTDTQYF. The rearrangement joins TRBV20-1 to TRBJ2-3; 8 nucleotides line up with TRBD2. Germline loops: CDR1 DFQATT, CDR2 SNEGSKA (reference sequence). CDR3 length: 15 amino acids. Losses at the gene ends were 1 base for V and 3 bases for J; bases not matched to a gene: 6.

This clonotype was detected only a few times. The chain combines TRBV19 with TRBJ2-2; D unclear. Trimming pared 1 base from V and 0 bases from J, leaving 9 bases between. Germline values: CDR1 LNHDA, CDR2 SQIVND (reference sequence). This CDR3 is built from 16 residues. CDR3 sequence reads: CASSIASAANTGELFF. The CDR3 coding sequence is TGTGCCAGTAGTATAGCGTCCGCAGCGAACACCGGGGAGCTGTTTTTT.

The sample holds many counts of this clonotype. The J gene is TRBJ2-1, the V gene TRBV5-1; D possibly corresponds to TRBD1 (5 bases). Germline V gene data show CDR1 as SGHRS and CDR2 as YFSETQ. The CDR3 extends over 14 amino acids. The V end was cut by 0 bases, the J end by 7 bases, with 11 bases between. The CDR3 loop is CASSLVGPGNEQFF. The CDR3 nucleotides are TGCGCCAGCAGCTTGGTAGGGCCAGGGAATGAGCAGTTCTTC.

This clonotype appeared once. The chain joins TRBV19 to TRBJ1-2; perhaps TRBD1 as D (5 bases). This CDR3 is 14 amino acids long. The germline V gene encodes CDR1 LNHDA and CDR2 SQIVND (reference sequence). Trimming removed 4 bases from V and 5 bases from J, with 14 bases in between. The CDR3 DNA reads as TGTGCCAGTAGTACGACTCGGGGACGGTATGGCTACACCTTC. Residues: CASSTTRGRYGYTF.

The table lists this clonotype with many counts. The V call is TRBV24-1, the J call TRBJ2-3, with 7 bases identical to TRBD2. This CDR3 is 16 amino acids long. In germline, CDR1 is KGHDR, CDR2 SFDVKD. V trimming: 1 base; J trimming: 1 base; junction bases outside the gene matches: 4. CDR3 loop: CATSDFLGLGTDTQYF. CDR3 nucleotides: TGTGCCACCAGTGATTTTCTCGGACTAGGCACAGATACGCAGTATTTT.

In this sample, this clonotype turned up many times. The V and J genes are TRBV5-4 and TRBJ2-3; D is possibly TRBD2 (6 bases). Per the germline V gene, CDR1 is SGHNT and CDR2 is YYREEE (reference sequence). V lost 4 bases, J lost 4 bases, and 16 bases lay in between. This CDR3 has 15 amino acids. The CDR3 sequence: CASSHWASDPDTQYF. CDR3 nucleotide sequence: TGTGCCAGCAGCCACTGGGCTAGCGACCCAGATACGCAGTATTTT.

This clonotype has a count of ten or more. The rearrangement uses TRBV10-3 and TRBJ2-1; TRBD2 matches at 15 bases. This CDR3 has 17 residues. V lost 8 bases, J lost 13 bases, and 18 bases stayed unmatched. CDR1 is ENHRY, CDR2 SYGVKD, per germline. The CDR3 bases are TGTGCCATCGGACTAGCGGGAGGGGCCCTAGGCTCCCCACTACAGTTCTTC. Its protein product is CAIGLAGGALGSPLQFF.

This clonotype was recorded a few times. The chain employs TRBV6-1 and TRBJ1-2, with 9 positions matching TRBD1. Germline V gene sequence: CDR1 MNHNS, CDR2 SASEGT. This CDR3 region has 18 residues. After removal of 6 bases from V and 1 base from J, the junction contained 15 bases not matched to a gene. The CDR3 loop reads CASSHAVAYRGHNYGYTF. The CDR3 DNA is TGTGCCAGCAGCCACGCCGTGGCTTACAGGGGGCATAACTATGGCTACACCTTC.

Ten or more counts support this clonotype. This chain uses TRBV5-5 with TRBJ1-2; D may be TRBD1 (5 bases). The CDR3 contains 16 residues. In germline, CDR1 is SGHKS, CDR2 YYEKEE (reference sequence). V dropped 2 bases and J dropped 5 bases, with 19 bases sitting between them. CDR3 in DNA: TGTGCCAGCAGCTTCTTCGGGACCGCCCTAAGTTATGGCTACACCTTC. It translates to CASSFFGTALSYGYTF.

This clonotype was recorded many times. The gene calls are TRBV20-1 and TRBJ2-7; D is possibly TRBD1 (5 bases). V gave up 3 bases and J gave up 7 bases, with 13 bases separating them. Germline V lookup: CDR1 DFQATT, CDR2 SNEGSKA (reference sequence). This CDR3 contains 12 residues. In DNA, the CDR3 is TGCAGTGCTAGGGACATCTCTCGGGAGCAGTACTTC. It yields the protein CSARDISREQYF.

Ten or more counts support this clonotype. This sequence joins TRBV20-1 and TRBJ2-1; 13 bases fit TRBD2. J gave up 13 bases and V 0 bases, and 9 bases lay outside the gene matches. The CDR3 totals 15 residues. From germline, CDR1 is DFQATT and CDR2 SNEGSKA (reference sequence). This CDR3 reads CSARDAGLAGERQFF. The CDR3 DNA sequence: TGCAGTGCTAGAGATGCAGGACTAGCGGGAGAAAGACAGTTCTTC.

This clonotype was observed many times. The rearrangement links TRBV7-9 to TRBJ2-1, with TRBD2 identical over 12 bases. The V gene end was trimmed by 5 bases and the J gene end by 14 bases; junction bases not matched to a gene: 13. The CDR3 has 15 amino acids. Per germline, CDR1 SEHNR and CDR2 FQNEAQ (reference sequence). The CDR3 DNA reads TGTGCCAGCAGCAAAAAGGGTACTAGCGGGAGGTCGAAGTTCTTC. Its translation: CASSKKGTSGRSKFF.

The chain combines TRBV5-1 with TRBJ1-1; D is unclear. This CDR3 spans 14 amino acids. CDR1 SGHRS and CDR2 YFSETQ come from the germline V gene. V was shortened by 0 bases and J by 1 base, with 7 bases between the two germline ends. For the CDR3, the DNA is TGCGCCAGCAGCTTGGCCTCACAGAACACTGAAGCTTTCTTT. It encodes CASSLASQNTEAFF.

Points on this clonotype: The junction does not match germline at one end; this may be a read error. The chain has TRBV6-1 and TRBJ2-1, with 9 bases lining up with TRBD2. Germline CDR1 MNHNS, CDR2 SASEGT. CDR3 length: 16 amino acids. The chain's CDR3 is CAGRGSRTSDYNEQFF. CDR3 nucleotides: TGTGCCGGCAGAGGCTCAAGGACTAGCGACTACAATGAGCAGTTCTTC.

This clonotype was observed a few times. This chain uses TRBV29-1 with TRBJ1-2; possibly TRBD1 for D (5 bases). There are 11 residues in the CDR3. Between the trimmed V and J ends, which lost 7 bases and 8 bases, there was a span of 14 bases. Germline CDR1 is SQVTM and CDR2 is ANQGSEA. This chain's CDR3 is CSGGAEEGYTF. CDR3 in DNA: TGCAGCGGAGGGGCTGAAGAGGGCTACACCTTC. Full variable domain (outside the CDR3, taken from reference TRBV29-1 and TRBJ1-2): SAVISQKPSRDICQRGTSLTIQCQVDSQVTMMFWYRQQPGQSLTLIATANQGSEATYESGFVIDKFPISRPNLTFSTLTVSNMSPEDSSIYLCSGGAEEGYTFGSGTRLTVV.

Regarding this clonotype: This may be a read error, as it is one base from a much larger clone. The chain employs TRBV29-1 and TRBJ2-1, with D perhaps TRBD2 (6 bases). The CDR3 extends over 14 amino acids. Per the germline V gene, CDR1 is SQVTM and CDR2 is ANQGSEA. With 3 bases removed from V and 9 bases from J, the gap between germline ends came to 18 bases. The CDR3 sequence: CSVEGTGGNGEQFF. The CDR3 DNA is TGCAGCGTTGAGGGGACTGGCGGGAATGGTGAGCAGTTCTTC.

This clonotype was picked up a small number of times. This rearrangement joins TRBV18 to TRBJ2-1; 14 positions agree with TRBD2. V was clipped by 6 bases and J by 9 bases; unmatched bases: 7. Germline V gene sequence: CDR1 KGHSH, CDR2 LQKENI. CDR3 length equals 15 residues. The CDR3 sequence is CASSSGLAGEGEQFF. CDR3 in DNA: TGTGCCAGCTCGTCGGGACTAGCGGGAGAGGGTGAGCAGTTCTTC.

This clonotype occurred many times. The chain links TRBV6-1 to TRBJ1-3; 11 positions agree with TRBD1. Germline CDR1 and CDR2: MNHNS and SASEGT. Trimming at V came to 7 bases and at J to 5 bases, leaving 7 bases not matched to a gene. This CDR3 spans 15 amino acids. CDR3 nucleotide sequence: TGTGCCAGCAAAGGGAGGACAGGGGGCCGAAACACCATATATTTT. Translated, it gives CASKGRTGGRNTIYF.

This clonotype was detected many times. The chain couples TRBV29-1 to TRBJ2-1, with D maybe TRBD2 (5 bases). Trimming took 1 base from V and 4 from J, leaving 11 bases between them. CDR3 length equals 14 residues. Germline V lookup: CDR1 SQVTM, CDR2 ANQGSEA. The CDR3 spells CSVEGGSTYNEQFF. In DNA, the CDR3 is TGCAGCGTTGAAGGTGGGAGTACGTACAATGAGCAGTTCTTC.

This clonotype was seen a few times. This rearrangement joins TRBV3-1 to TRBJ2-1; D may be TRBD1 or TRBD2 (5 bases each). This CDR3 region has 15 residues. CDR1 is LGHDT and CDR2 is YNNKEL in the germline V gene (reference sequence). Trimming stripped 0 bases from V and 5 bases from J, with 11 bases between. The CDR3 DNA sequence: TGTGCCAGCAGCCAAGAGGGACGGATTAACAATGAGCAGTTCTTC. Its translation is CASSQEGRINNEQFF.

In this sample, this clonotype turned up many times. J is TRBJ1-2 and V is TRBV2; 8 nucleotides line up with TRBD1. This CDR3 is built from 15 residues. V dropped 6 bases and J dropped 6; count of bases not matched to a gene: 12. CDR1 and CDR2 from the germline V gene are SNHLY and FYNNEI. The CDR3: CASRGRDRGFDGYTF. The CDR3, as DNA: TGTGCCAGCAGAGGCAGAGACAGGGGATTTGATGGCTACACCTTC.

This chain uses TRBV20-1 with TRBJ2-3; 8 nucleotides align to TRBD2. V shed 6 bases, J shed 0 bases, and the junction held 5 bases outside the gene matches. Germline V gene lookup returns CDR1 DFQATT and CDR2 SNEGSKA (reference sequence). CDR3 size: 14 residues. CDR3 protein: CSAKTSASTDTQYF. The DNA for the CDR3 is TGCAGTGCAAAGACTAGCGCGAGCACAGATACGCAGTATTTT.

Many counts were recorded for this clonotype. The chain joins TRBV3-1 to TRBJ1-4; unclear D gene. The CDR3 is 15 amino acids. CDR1 and CDR2 from the germline V gene are LGHDT and YNNKEL (reference sequence). V dropped 2 bases and J dropped 8 bases, with 15 bases sitting between them. The CDR3 sequence is CASSQLVHRFEKLFF. As DNA, the CDR3 is TGTGCCAGCAGCCAATTGGTTCATAGGTTCGAAAAACTGTTTTTT.

On this clonotype: A read error may be the cause here, since a much bigger clone is one base away. The V gene is TRBV28, the J gene TRBJ2-7, with D tentatively TRBD2 (5 bases). Germline lookup yields CDR1 MDHEN and CDR2 SYDVKM. This CDR3 has 15 residues. The chain's CDR3 is CTSSADSLTSYEQYF. DNA of the CDR3: TGTACCAGCAGCGCGGACTCTTTAACCTCCTACGAGCAGTACTTC.

Concerning this clonotype itself: This clone may be a read error of a much larger clone one base away. The chain employs TRBV7-9 and TRBJ1-4; D is uncertain. CDR1 and CDR2 from the germline V gene are SEHNR and FQNEAQ (reference sequence). V was pared by 1 base and J by 5 bases, with 2 bases between. This CDR3 has 12 residues. The CDR3 DNA follows: TGTGCCAGCAGCTTAGGGAATGAAAAACTGTTTTTT. Translating it yields CASSLGNEKLFF.

The sample holds many counts of this clonotype. The V call is TRBV6-5, the J call TRBJ1-1; D is perhaps TRBD1 (6 bases). Germline CDR1 reads MNHEY; CDR2 reads SVGAGI. This CDR3 spans 14 amino acids. Trimming cost V 4 bases and J 3 bases, with 12 bases left between them. In DNA form, the CDR3 reads TGTGCCAGCAGTTCTTCTACAGGGTACACTGAAGCTTTCTTT. Translated, it gives CASSSSTGYTEAFF.

This clonotype has a count of ten or more. The CDR3 sequence: CASSIAVTYEQYF. The CDR3 region has the DNA TGTGCCAGCAGCATAGCTGTAACCTACGAGCAGTACTTC. The V gene is TRBV13, the J gene TRBJ2-7; D is uncertain. In germline, CDR1 is PRHDT, CDR2 FYEKMQ (reference sequence). Trimming pared 5 bases from V and 2 bases from J, leaving 10 bases between. The length of the CDR3 is 13 residues.